This is a list of T cell receptor beta chains from one sample in a study of T cells in localized non-small cell lung cancer. Sequencing used immunoSEQ multiplex PCR; TCRdb keeps in-frame clones, though not all of them. The sample shows about 26,000 clones, over 70% of them seen only once. Sequenced here: peripheral blood, sampled before any cancer treatment. Receptors were obtained from a man aged 35 to 70 with stage III squamous cell lung carcinoma. CDR3s include the opening cysteine and the closing phenylalanine or tryptophan. A D gene is named only where the DNA matches it firmly. Part of the rows lack a size; the others show once, few, many or a class for expanded clones.

CDR3nt,CDR3aa,d_gene,v_gene,j_gene,abundance
TGCGCCAGCAGTCCCGCAATTTCGGGAGATGAAAAACTGTTTTTT,CASSPAISGDEKLFF,NA,TRBV5-1,TRBJ1-4,NA
TGTGCCAGCAGCTTAAAGGGGCTTGGGACTGAAGCTTTCTTT,CASSLKGLGTEAFF,NA,TRBV7-9,TRBJ1-1,NA
TGTGCCAGTAGTCCCGACAGGGGACCTGAAGCTTTCTTT,CASSPDRGPEAFF,TRBD1,TRBV19,TRBJ1-1,few
TGCGCCAGCAGCCTCCGGGTTGATAGTTCTCCGGATACGCAGTATTTT,CASSLRVDSSPDTQYF,NA,TRBV5-1,TRBJ2-3,NA
TGTGCCAGCAGTTACTCTCGCGCCGGCTATGGCTACACCTTC,CASSYSRAGYGYTF,NA,TRBV6-5,TRBJ1-2,NA
TGTGCCAGCAGCTTCCAACTAGCTGGCGGGGAGCTGTTTTTT,CASSFQLAGGELFF,NA,TRBV5-6,TRBJ2-2,few
TGTGCCAGCTCAAGGACTAGCGGCCTTCAAAGCAGGTACACCGGGGAGCTGTTTTTT,CASSRTSGLQSRYTGELFF,TRBD2,TRBV18,TRBJ2-2,NA
TGTGCTAGCAGCCCCCGCGACAGGGCCGAGCAGTACTTC,CASSPRDRAEQYF,TRBD1,TRBV7-7,TRBJ2-7,NA
TGCGCCAGCAGCCAAGAGGGGACTAGCTACAATGAGCAGTTCTTC,CASSQEGTSYNEQFF,TRBD2,TRBV4-1,TRBJ2-1,NA
TGCGCCAGCAGCCCTTACAGTAGCAATCAGCCCCAGCATTTT,CASSPYSSNQPQHF,NA,TRBV5-1,TRBJ1-5,NA
TGTGCCAGCAGCGTAGGGTCGGCATCGAACTATGGCTACACCTTC,CASSVGSASNYGYTF,NA,TRBV9,TRBJ1-2,once
TGCAAGGGACAGGCTGACACTGAAGCTTTCTTT,CKGQADTEAFF,TRBD1,TRBV20-1,TRBJ1-1,NA
TGTGCCAGCAGCCGGACAGTGAACACTGAAGCTTTCTTT,CASSRTVNTEAFF,NA,TRBV11-3,TRBJ1-1,NA
TGTGCCAGCAGTTTCCTTAACCCCGGGGTGAAGTGGAAAGAGCAGTTCTTC,CASSFLNPGVKWKEQFF,NA,TRBV28,TRBJ2-1,NA
TGTGCCAGCAGTGGTAGGGAGACCCAGCATTTT,CASSGRETQHF,NA,TRBV2,TRBJ1-5,NA
TGCGCCAGCAGCTCCCGGGCCGCTGCAGATACGCAGTATTTT,CASSSRAAADTQYF,NA,TRBV5-1,TRBJ2-3,NA
TGTGCCAGCGGAGCGGGGTACCAAGAGACCCAGTACTTC,CASGAGYQETQYF,TRBD2,TRBV6-1,TRBJ2-5,NA
TGCGCCAGCAGTCGAGGAAGTCTCGGGACTAACACAGATACGCAGTATTTT,CASSRGSLGTNTDTQYF,TRBD2,TRBV10-1,TRBJ2-3,NA
TGTGCCAGCAGCCCGGGGGTAGGAAATCAGCCCCAGCATTTT,CASSPGVGNQPQHF,NA,TRBV7-8,TRBJ1-5,NA
TGTGCCAGCAGCTCGTCATCAGGGGCCAGGAATGAGCAGTTCTTC,CASSSSSGARNEQFF,NA,TRBV5-4,TRBJ2-1,NA
TGTGCCAGCAGCCGAATCCCGGACGGCCAGAATTCACCCCTCCACTTT,CASSRIPDGQNSPLHF,NA,TRBV27,TRBJ1-6,once
TGCAGCGCGTGGGGGGGGAACGAAAAACTGTTTTTT,CSAWGGNEKLFF,NA,TRBV29-1,TRBJ1-4,NA
TGTGCCAGCAGTGAGGGACTACTAACCTACGAGCAGTACTTC,CASSEGLLTYEQYF,TRBD2,TRBV2,TRBJ2-7,NA
TGTGCCAGCTCACCATTGGGAGATACGCAGTATTTT,CASSPLGDTQYF,NA,TRBV18,TRBJ2-3,NA
TGTGCCAGCAGTTACGGACTTAACTATGGCTACACCTTC,CASSYGLNYGYTF,NA,TRBV6-6,TRBJ1-2,NA
TGTGCCTGTTGGGACAGGGGGCGGAATTCACCCCTCCACTTT,CACWDRGRNSPLHF,TRBD1,TRBV30,TRBJ1-6,NA
TGTGCCAGCAGTGACTCCAGGGGCACTGAAGCTTTCTTT,CASSDSRGTEAFF,NA,TRBV6-4,TRBJ1-1,NA
TGTGCCAGCAGTGAATCAGCCTGGTCTCGGAGATACAATGAGCAGTTCTTC,CASSESAWSRRYNEQFF,NA,TRBV25-1,TRBJ2-1,NA
TGTGCCTGGAGACTAGCGAGCACAGATACGCAGTATTTT,CAWRLASTDTQYF,TRBD2,TRBV30,TRBJ2-3,NA
TGTGCCAGCATCCAACTTACTAAGGCTAATGAAAAACTGTTTTTT,CASIQLTKANEKLFF,NA,TRBV9,TRBJ1-4,NA
TGCGCCAGCAGCTTGATGGGGTGGACTGAAGCTTTCTTT,CASSLMGWTEAFF,NA,TRBV5-1,TRBJ1-1,NA
TGTGCCAGCAGTTACGGGGGGGGGAGTGAGAGTGAGCAGTTCTTC,CASSYGGGSESEQFF,TRBD2,TRBV6-5,TRBJ2-1,few
TGTGCCAGCAGCCTCCAGGGGCCCACCGGGGAGCTGTTTTTT,CASSLQGPTGELFF,NA,TRBV7-9,TRBJ2-2,NA
TGTGCCACCAGCACTGAATCTAGCGGGAAAGGGTACAATGAGCAGTTCTTC,CATSTESSGKGYNEQFF,TRBD2,TRBV15,TRBJ2-1,NA
TGTGCCAGTAGCCCTAGGGGCTTTTTCACCGGGGAGCTGTTTTTT,CASSPRGFFTGELFF,NA,TRBV19,TRBJ2-2,NA
TGCGCCAGCAGTGAAGGTGTTCTGAACACTGAAGCTTTCTTT,CASSEGVLNTEAFF,NA,TRBV10-1,TRBJ1-1,NA
TGTGCCTGGGTAGACTCGAACACTGAAGCTTTCTTT,CAWVDSNTEAFF,NA,TRBV30,TRBJ1-1,NA
TGTGCCAGCAGTGAAGCGGTTCCCCGCTATGGCTACACCTTC,CASSEAVPRYGYTF,NA,TRBV6-1,TRBJ1-2,NA
TGTGCCAGCAGCCTCGGACAGGGCTGGTCGGATACGCAGTATTTT,CASSLGQGWSDTQYF,TRBD1,TRBV11-3,TRBJ2-3,NA
TGTGCCAGCAGTTTGACGATAGATACGCAGTATTTT,CASSLTIDTQYF,NA,TRBV25-1,TRBJ2-3,NA
TGTGCCTGGAGTGTCCTGGGGGGGTCCTACAATGAGCAGTTCTTC,CAWSVLGGSYNEQFF,TRBD2,TRBV30,TRBJ2-1,NA
TGTGCCAGCAGCTCCTGGGGAGCGGGGAGCACAGATACGCAGTATTTT,CASSSWGAGSTDTQYF,TRBD2,TRBV7-2,TRBJ2-3,few